This TCR beta chain was profiled in a study of cytotoxic CD8 clonotypes in ibrutinib-treated CLL. This CDR3 is 15 amino acids long. Trimming took 3 bases from V and 3 from J, leaving 12 bases between them. CDR1 is MNHNS and CDR2 is SASEGT in the germline V gene. This table comes from immunoSEQ multiplex PCR, and its TCRdb copy is limited to in-frame clones, with some not included. This table has about 69,000 clones, around 80% appearing once. The input for sequencing was PBMCs, taken at disease progression, from a patient treated with ibrutinib. The receptor was derived from a human donor with chronic lymphocytic leukemia. V usage is TRBV6-1 and J usage is TRBJ2-1, with unresolved D. The CDR3 DNA reads as TGTGCCAGCAGTGATTTTAGGGCTGGCTACAATGAGCAGTTCTTC. This codes for CASSDFRAGYNEQFF.